These T cell receptor beta chains were read from a single sample in a study of regulatory T cells in long-lasting Graves disease. MiXCR was run by TCRdb on the multiplex PCR reads, yielding one entry per CDR3 protein. This sample yields 380,000 or so distinct CDR3 sequences, of which 15% to 20% are seen a single time; 20% belongs to the top ten. These data were also filed under a second study, of T cells in Graves' hyperthyroidism and ophthalmopathy.

This sample comprised peripheral blood mononuclear cells (PBMCs), obtained at new diagnosis, from a patient treated with antithyroid drugs. The receptors were sampled from a woman aged 18 to 35 with Graves disease. Both conserved end residues are part of each CDR3. Fields, in order: clone size, J gene, V gene, D gene, CDR3 DNA, CDR3 protein. A D gene is named only where the DNA matches it firmly. Clone size is given for some rows only: seen once, a few or many times, or a class if the clone is expanded.

many | TRBJ2-5 | TRBV2 | NA | TGTGCCAGCAGTGGCCGGACACTAACCCAAGAGACCCAGTACTTC | CASSGRTLTQETQYF
many | TRBJ2-7 | TRBV30 | TRBD1 | TGTGCCTGGAGTTCCCCGGGACAGGGTAACTCCTACGAGCAGTACTTC | CAWSSPGQGNSYEQYF
many | TRBJ2-7 | TRBV2 | NA | TGTGCCAGCACCAGCTTCGGTTGGGGCGCTTTCGAGCAGTACTTC | CASTSFGWGAFEQYF
few | TRBJ2-1 | TRBV19 | NA | TGTGCCAGTGATCAGGGAAACGCCTACAATGAGCAGTTCTTC | CASDQGNAYNEQFF
many | TRBJ2-7 | TRBV7-2 | NA | TGTGCCAGCAGCGCCGGATGGAGGGACGAGCAGTACTTC | CASSAGWRDEQYF
few | TRBJ2-1 | TRBV19 | NA | TGTGCCAGTAGTATCGACAGGTACGGTAGTGAGCAGTTCTTC | CASSIDRYGSEQFF
many | TRBJ1-1 | TRBV6-1 | NA | TGTGCCAGCAGTGCCGGCGGGAACACTGAAGCTTTCTTT | CASSAGGNTEAFF
NA | TRBJ2-5 | TRBV14 | NA | TGTGCCAGCAGCCAAGATGCAACTTTCCAAGAGACCCAGTACTTC | CASSQDATFQETQYF
many | TRBJ1-4 | TRBV3-1 | TRBD1 | TGTGCCAGCAGCCAAGGCCCGGGACAGGGGGCGAGCGCAACTAATGAAAAACTGTTTTTT | CASSQGPGQGASATNEKLFF
NA | TRBJ2-3 | TRBV20-1 | TRBD2 | TGCAGTGCCATGACTAGCGGGGGGATCACAGATACGCAGTATTTT | CSAMTSGGITDTQYF
many | TRBJ1-5 | TRBV18 | NA | TGTGCCAGCTCACCTTCGTGGGGGGTTCAGCCCCAGCATTTT | CASSPSWGVQPQHF
many | TRBJ2-3 | TRBV28 | NA | TGTGCCAGCAGTTTGGGGGGATCGGGTAGCACAGATACGCAGTATTTT | CASSLGGSGSTDTQYF
few | TRBJ2-2 | TRBV9 | NA | TGTGCCAGCAGCGTAGTCCAGGGCTACACCGGGGAGCTGTTTTTT | CASSVVQGYTGELFF
many | TRBJ2-1 | TRBV29-1 | TRBD1 | TGCAGCGCCTCCGGGACAGGGAAATCCTATGAGCAGTTCTTC | CSASGTGKSYEQFF
many | TRBJ1-1 | TRBV12-3/TRBV12-4 | NA | TGTGCCAGCAGTTTCCGCGCTGAAGCTTTCTTT | CASSFRAEAFF
NA | TRBJ1-1 | TRBV27 | NA | TGTGCCAGCAGTTTATTGCAGGGAGGGACTGAAGCTTTCTTT | CASSLLQGGTEAFF
NA | TRBJ1-5 | TRBV6-1 | NA | TGTGCCAGCAGTGAACCCGTTAATAGCAATCAGTCCCAGCATTTT | CASSEPVNSNQSQHF
few | TRBJ2-2 | TRBV6-2/TRBV6-3 | TRBD2 | TGTGCCAGCAGGTCCTACCTAGCGGGAGGTGTAAACACCGGGGAGCTGTTTTTT | CASRSYLAGGVNTGELFF
many | TRBJ1-2 | TRBV29-1 | NA | TGCAGCGTTGAAGATTTGGAGGGGCACTATGGCTACACCTTC | CSVEDLEGHYGYTF
many | TRBJ2-1 | TRBV12-3/TRBV12-4 | TRBD2 | TGTGCCAGCAGTTTGAAGCGGGGGGGGACCTCCTACAATGAGCAGTTCTTC | CASSLKRGGTSYNEQFF
few | TRBJ2-2 | TRBV19 | TRBD1 | TGTGCCAGTCTTCCTTACCAGGGACAGGGGATCACCGGGGAGCTGTTTTTT | CASLPYQGQGITGELFF
many | TRBJ1-1 | TRBV28 | NA | TGTGCCAGCAGTTTAAATGGGAAGTGGACTGAAGCTTTCTTT | CASSLNGKWTEAFF
many | TRBJ2-7 | TRBV27 | TRBD2 | TGTGCCAGCAGTTTATCGGGACTAGCGGGGGCCTACGAGCAGTACTTC | CASSLSGLAGAYEQYF
many | TRBJ1-4 | TRBV19 | TRBD1 | TGTGCCAGTAGACCCGACAGGGCCACTAATGAAAAACTGTTTTTT | CASRPDRATNEKLFF
NA | TRBJ1-5 | TRBV19 | NA | TGTGCCAGTAGTTCCGGACCGAGCAATCAGCCCCAGCATTTT | CASSSGPSNQPQHF
many | TRBJ1-1 | TRBV2 | NA | TGTGCCAGCAGCGGGGAGGCTGAAGCTTTCTTT | CASSGEAEAFF
many | TRBJ2-3 | TRBV5-4 | TRBD2 | TGTGCCAGCAGCACAGAACGGCGGACTAGCGGGAGGTCCGTTTCGGCTACGCAGTATTTT | CASSTERRTSGRSVSATQYF
NA | TRBJ2-1 | TRBV7-6 | NA | TGTGCCAGCAGCTTAGCGATGGTCAATGAGCAGTTCTTC | CASSLAMVNEQFF
many | TRBJ2-1 | TRBV7-9 | TRBD2 | TGTGCCAGCAGCGATTATAGTATAACTAGCGGCTCGTCCTGGGATGAGCAGTTCTTC | CASSDYSITSGSSWDEQFF
few | TRBJ1-5 | TRBV11-2 | NA | TGTGCCAGCAGCGAGGGTACTCAGCCCCAGCATTTT | CASSEGTQPQHF
many | TRBJ1-1 | TRBV30 | NA | TGTGCCAGTGGACTGAAGAACACTGAAGCTTTCTTT | CASGLKNTEAFF
many | TRBJ2-3 | TRBV27 | TRBD2 | TGTGCCAGCAGTTCAAGCCTAGCGGGGGACACGCAGTATTTT | CASSSSLAGDTQYF
many | TRBJ2-3 | TRBV5-6 | NA | TGTGCCAGCTGTGTAGGGCTGGATACGCAGTATTTT | CASCVGLDTQYF
many | TRBJ2-1 | TRBV28 | NA | TGTGCCAGCAGCTACCACAGCGGCGGGGTCAATGAGCAGTTCTTC | CASSYHSGGVNEQFF
few | TRBJ2-3 | TRBV20-1 | TRBD1 | TGCAGTGCTTGGGACAGGGGCGGCACAGATACGCAGTATTTT | CSAWDRGGTDTQYF
NA | TRBJ2-1 | TRBV9 | NA | TGTGCCAGCAGCGAAGCGGGCAATGAGCAGTTCTTC | CASSEAGNEQFF
NA | TRBJ1-1 | TRBV29-1 | NA | TGCAGCGTCGTGGACGGACTGAACGCTGAAGCTTTCTTT | CSVVDGLNAEAFF
few | TRBJ2-7 | TRBV10-3 | NA | TGTGCCACTGCAGGGGGGGGAAATAAGTACGAGCAGTACTTC | CATAGGGNKYEQYF
NA | TRBJ1-1 | TRBV2 | NA | TGTGCCAGCAGCCTTCAAACCCGGGGGGCTGGGGCTGAAGCTTTCTTT | CASSLQTRGAGAEAFF
few | TRBJ1-1 | TRBV4-1 | NA | TGCGCCAGCAGCCTCCTCGCCGGGACACTGAACACTGAAGCTTTCTTT | CASSLLAGTLNTEAFF
few | TRBJ1-2 | TRBV5-1 | NA | TGCGCCAGCAGCATAGACAGACCCTATGGCTACACCTTC | CASSIDRPYGYTF
few | TRBJ1-2 | TRBV4-2 | NA | TGTGCCAGCAGCCAAACGGGCCTGGACGGCTATGGCTACACCTTC | CASSQTGLDGYGYTF
many | TRBJ2-7 | TRBV5-1 | NA | TGCGCCAGCAGCTTGGTAAACGTTATCAATGATTGGTTGAAGCGGCAGTACTTC | CASSLVNVINDWLKRQYF
NA | TRBJ1-2 | TRBV6-1 | TRBD1 | TGTGCCAGCAGGATTATACAGGGGGCCTATGGCTACACCTTC | CASRIIQGAYGYTF
many | TRBJ1-1 | TRBV27 | NA | TGTGCCAGCAGTGCCGGGACGGCCTACACTGAAGCTTTCTTT | CASSAGTAYTEAFF
many | TRBJ2-1 | TRBV7-9 | TRBD1 | TGTGCCAGCACCCGGGGACAGTACAATGAGCAGTTCTTC | CASTRGQYNEQFF
many | TRBJ2-2 | TRBV28 | TRBD1 | TGTGCCAGCAGTTTGGACAGGGGGTCCGGGGAGCTGTTTTTT | CASSLDRGSGELFF
NA | TRBJ1-4 | TRBV2 | NA | TGTGCCAGCAGCGGGCCAGCTGCAACTAATGAAAAACTGTTTTTT | CASSGPAATNEKLFF
NA | TRBJ1-2 | TRBV30 | TRBD1 | TGTGCCTGGAGGGGGACAGGGGCAAACTATGGCTACACCTTC | CAWRGTGANYGYTF
few | TRBJ2-7 | TRBV5-1 | NA | TGCGCCAGCAGCTTACGGGATTCCTTCTCCTACGAGCAGTACTTC | CASSLRDSFSYEQYF
many | TRBJ2-7 | TRBV29-1 | NA | TGCAGCGCTAGGTCATCCGTCTACGAGCAGTACTTC | CSARSSVYEQYF
many | TRBJ2-1 | TRBV2 | NA | TGTGCCAGCAGCGGATACAATGAGCAGTTCTTC | CASSGYNEQFF
few | TRBJ1-1 | TRBV9 | NA | TGTGCCAGCAGCGTAGCGGGGAGAGGTACTGAAGCTTTCTTT | CASSVAGRGTEAFF
NA | TRBJ1-2 | TRBV28 | TRBD1 | TGTGCCAGCAGTCCCCCCGGGACAGCGAATGGCTACACCTTC | CASSPPGTANGYTF
NA | TRBJ2-7 | TRBV24-1 | NA | TGTGCCACCAGTGATGGAGTCGCCGACGAGCAGTACTTC | CATSDGVADEQYF